Following are 4 T cell receptor beta chains from one sample sequenced in a study of blood T cell repertoires in COVID-19 (dated by TCRdb to the early 2020s). The protocol used for the library was the immunoSEQ multiplex PCR assay. TCRdb carries this immuneACCESS record with in-frame sequences only. Its versions omit some clonotypes, under half of them owing to an unresolved V gene in the studies checked, with the rest unexplained. This sample has fewer than 250,000 clones in its table, and more than 70% of those were observed once. Jointly, the top ten make up about 8.8% of the sample. The sequenced material came from PBMCs or T cells enriched from blood (not recorded which). These receptors came from a woman younger than 30 who had recovered from COVID-19.

There are many counts of this clone. The V and J genes are TRBV24-1 and TRBJ2-1; possibly TRBD2 for D (7 bases). This CDR3 is built from 16 residues. Germline CDR1 and CDR2: KGHDR and SFDVKD. V gave up 0 bases and J gave up 5 bases, with 13 bases separating them. CDR3 sequence (DNA): TGTGCCACCAGTGATTTGGGGGGGGCGAGGAACAATGAGCAGTTCTTC. It specifies CATSDLGGARNNEQFF.

In this sample, this clone turned up once. V usage is TRBV5-4 and J usage is TRBJ2-2, with TRBD1 identical over 8 bases. This CDR3 is built from 15 residues. Trimming took 5 bases from V and 6 from J; bases not matched to a gene: 9. The germline CDR1 and CDR2 sequences are SGHNT and YYREEE (reference sequence). The CDR3 reads CASSPRQGSSGELFF. CDR3 bases: TGTGCCAGCAGTCCGAGACAGGGGTCATCCGGGGAGCTGTTTTTT.

V and J are TRBV19 and TRBJ2-5; 8 positions agree with TRBD1. V was clipped by 3 bases and J by 3 bases; unmatched bases: 6. Germline assignment: CDR1 LNHDA and CDR2 SQIVND (reference sequence). The CDR3 extends over 15 amino acids. CDR3 bases: TGTGCCAGTAGTATGGTACAGGGGGTAGAAGAGACCCAGTACTTC. Protein sequence: CASSMVQGVEETQYF. Using reference TRBV19 and TRBJ2-5 for the parts outside the CDR3, the full variable domain is DGGITQSPKYLFRKEGQNVTLSCEQNLNHDAMYWYRQDPGQGLRLIYYSQIVNDFQKGDIAEGYSVSREKKESFPLTVTSAQKNPTAFYLCASSMVQGVEETQYFGPGTRLLVL.

V and J are TRBV4-1 and TRBJ1-1, with no clear D. V was shortened by 0 bases and J by 1 base, with 15 bases between the two germline ends. Looked up from germline, CDR1 is MGHRA and CDR2 is YSYEKL. This CDR3 spans 17 amino acids. The CDR3 DNA sequence: TGCGCCAGCAGCCAAGACGGCGACGCCAGGTGGAACACTGAAGCTTTCTTT. Translation gives CASSQDGDARWNTEAFF.